This passage covers 5 T cell receptor beta chains from one sample sequenced in a study of regulatory and conventional T cells in RAG deficiency (dated by TCRdb to about 2017). Library preparation was by the immunoSEQ multiplex PCR assay. The immuneACCESS repertoire file appears here via TCRdb, limited to in-frame rearrangements. These files lack a portion of the clones; in checked studies, under half of the deficit traces to unresolved V genes, and the cause of the others is not known. For this sample there are around 25,000 clones; around 97% appear just once. 1% to 1.5% of the sample belongs to the ten largest clones. Before genomic DNA extraction, conventional CD4+ T cells were purified from blood as CD25-low CD127-high cells. Separately, the same data were catalogued under a study of regulatory T cells. That second report states: The multiplex PCR relied on 52 forward TRBV primers and 13 reverse TRBJ primers, and amplification bias was corrected through assay-based and computational methods.

The sample taken for sequencing was CD25- CD4+ T cells sorted from blood. Every receptor here comes from a human donor in good health.

The chain carries TRBV6-5 and TRBJ1-5, with D perhaps TRBD1 (5 bases). CDR3 size: 14 residues. Germline lookup yields CDR1 MNHEY and CDR2 SVGAGI. Trimming pared 6 bases from V and 1 base from J, leaving 10 bases between. CDR3 residues: CASRGLLSNQPQHF. In DNA form, the CDR3 reads TGTGCCAGCAGGGGGCTGTTGAGCAATCAGCCCCAGCATTTT.

The chain combines TRBV10-2 with TRBJ2-5; D unresolved. Germline V gives CDR1 WSHSY, CDR2 SAAADI. Trimming cost V 4 bases and J 7 bases, with 13 bases left between them. The CDR3 runs 13 residues. CDR3 amino acids: CASSGFQAPTQYF. The CDR3 nucleotides read TGCGCCAGCAGTGGTTTCCAGGCCCCGACCCAGTACTTC.

The J gene is TRBJ2-5, the V gene TRBV30; unclear D gene. The V and J ends lost 0 bases and 3 bases respectively, with 20 bases between them. The CDR3 is made up of 17 amino acids. Germline V gives CDR1 GTSNPN, CDR2 SVGIG (reference sequence). This CDR3 is CAWSVNAGQRTEETQYF. In DNA form, the CDR3 reads TGTGCCTGGAGTGTAAACGCCGGCCAGAGAACAGAAGAGACCCAGTACTTC.

The chain joins TRBV6-1 to TRBJ2-5, with 8 bases matching TRBD2. In germline, CDR1 is MNHNS, CDR2 SASEGT. Trimming cost V 2 bases and J 2 bases; bases outside gene matches: 10. This CDR3 is 17 amino acids long. The CDR3 DNA sequence: TGTGCCAGCAGTGAAACCCCGGGGGGGAGGCGGCAAGAGACCCAGTACTTC. Encoded protein: CASSETPGGRRQETQYF.

V is TRBV19 and J is TRBJ2-3; weak D call: TRBD2 (6 bases). Trimming took off 6 bases at V and 2 bases at J, with 9 bases between the two ends. The CDR3 is 13 residues long. Germline CDR1 and CDR2: LNHDA and SQIVND (reference sequence). The CDR3 is CASRREDTDTQYF. CDR3 DNA sequence: TGTGCCAGTAGGAGGGAGGACACAGATACGCAGTATTTT.